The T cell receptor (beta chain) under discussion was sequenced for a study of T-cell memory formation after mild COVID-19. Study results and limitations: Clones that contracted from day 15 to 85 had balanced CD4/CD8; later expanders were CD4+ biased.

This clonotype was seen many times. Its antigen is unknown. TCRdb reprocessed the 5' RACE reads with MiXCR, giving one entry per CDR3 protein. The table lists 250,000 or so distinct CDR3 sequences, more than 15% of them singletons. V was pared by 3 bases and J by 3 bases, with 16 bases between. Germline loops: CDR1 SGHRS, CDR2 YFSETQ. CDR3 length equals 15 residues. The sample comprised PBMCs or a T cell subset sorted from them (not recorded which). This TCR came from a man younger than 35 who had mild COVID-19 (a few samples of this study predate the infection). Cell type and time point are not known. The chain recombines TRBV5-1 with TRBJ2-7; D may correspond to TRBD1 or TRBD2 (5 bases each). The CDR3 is CASSYEFGAHYEQYF. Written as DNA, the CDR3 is TGCGCCAGCAGCTACGAGTTCGGGGCTCACTACGAGCAGTACTTC. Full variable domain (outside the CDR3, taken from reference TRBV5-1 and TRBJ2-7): KAGVTQTPRYLIKTRGQQVTLSCSPISGHRSVSWYQQTPGQGLQFLFEYFSETQRNKGNFPGRFSGRQFSNSRSEMNVSTLELGDSALYLCASSYEFGAHYEQYFGPGTRLTVT.